This TCR beta chain was sequenced during a study of cytomegalovirus exposure and HLA in healthy donors. Notes on the study in general: Earlier results showed most TCR beta V segments being productive about 87% or about 30% of the time. Accurate HLA-A and HLA-B prediction from TCR beta sequences was reported for most subjects.

In its sample, this clone was seen a few times. The antigen is undetermined. PCR was performed using 60 Vbeta and 13 Jbeta primers. The repertoire was sequenced with immunoSEQ multiplex PCR; TCRdb's copy has only in-frame clones and lacks some. The top ten clones hold around 2.2% of a sample with 150,000 to 200,000 clones, approximately 82% of them seen once. CDR3 length: 14 amino acids. Per the germline V gene, CDR1 is MNHEY and CDR2 is SVGAGI. V was cut by 6 bases and J by 4 bases, with 15 bases left in between. The chain carries TRBV6-5 and TRBJ1-1; D might be TRBD1 (5 bases). Specimen: PBMCs. The receptor comes from a woman in her late teens or twenties in good health and CMV-seropositive. DNA for the CDR3: TGTGCCAGCAGAGGCCGACAGCTCAGCACTGAAGCTTTCTTT. Its protein is CASRGRQLSTEAFF.